This T cell receptor (beta chain) is drawn from a study of early T cells in non-severe SARS-CoV-2 infection. TCRdb re-called the 5' RACE reads through MiXCR, storing one row per CDR3 protein. The sample shows about 77,000 distinct CDR3 sequences, more than 10% of them seen only once. Trimming took off 7 bases at V and 5 bases at J, with 8 bases between the two ends. The CDR3 covers 11 residues. V usage is TRBV12-3 or TRBV12-4 and J usage is TRBJ1-1; no clear D gene. The source material was whole blood, sampled at baseline. The sequence was obtained from an adult who was a healthcare worker with PCR-confirmed SARS-CoV-2 infection or an uninfected control (not recorded which). The donor label of this sample is uncertain. CDR3 DNA sequence: TGTGCCAGCAATAGAGGGACTGAAGCTTTCTTT. Its translation is CASNRGTEAFF.